This TCR beta chain was recorded in a study of blood T cell repertoires in COVID-19. The repertoire was sequenced with immunoSEQ multiplex PCR; TCRdb's copy has only in-frame clones and lacks some. The sample has about 140,000 clones; roughly 86% are singletons. CDR1 is MNHNY and CDR2 is SVGAGI in the germline V gene (reference sequence). Trimming removed 0 bases from V and 3 bases from J, with 12 bases in between. CDR3 length: 15 amino acids. The source of this sequence is a woman aged 55 to 70 with acute or convalescent COVID-19. The chain employs TRBV6-6 and TRBJ2-7, with TRBD2 as a possible D gene (6 bases). The sample taken for sequencing was peripheral blood. The CDR3 DNA sequence: TGTGCCAGCAGTTACTCGGCTGGGGGGAACTACGAGCAGTACTTC. Its protein product is CASSYSAGGNYEQYF.